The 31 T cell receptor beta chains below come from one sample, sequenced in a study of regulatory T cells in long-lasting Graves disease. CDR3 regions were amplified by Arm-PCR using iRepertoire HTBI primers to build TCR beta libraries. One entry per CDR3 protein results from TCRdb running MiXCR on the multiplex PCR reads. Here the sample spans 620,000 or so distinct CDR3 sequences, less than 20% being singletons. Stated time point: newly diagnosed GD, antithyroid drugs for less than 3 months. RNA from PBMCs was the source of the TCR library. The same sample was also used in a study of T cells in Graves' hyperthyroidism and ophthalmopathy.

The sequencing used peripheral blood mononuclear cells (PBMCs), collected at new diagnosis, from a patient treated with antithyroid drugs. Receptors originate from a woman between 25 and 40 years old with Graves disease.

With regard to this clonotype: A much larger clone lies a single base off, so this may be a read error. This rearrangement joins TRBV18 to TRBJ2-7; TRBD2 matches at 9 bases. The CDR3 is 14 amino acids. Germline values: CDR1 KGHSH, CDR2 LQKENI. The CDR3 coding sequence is TGTGCCAGCTCAGCGGGAGGGAGCTCCTACGAGCAGTGCTTC. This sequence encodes CASSAGGSSYEQCF. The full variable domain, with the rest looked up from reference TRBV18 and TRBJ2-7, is NAGVMQNPRHLVRRRGQEARLRCSPMKGHSHVYWYRQLPEEGLKFMVYLQKENIIDESGMPKERFSAEFPKEGPSILRIQQVVRGDSAAYFCASSAGGSSYEQCFGPGTRLTVT.

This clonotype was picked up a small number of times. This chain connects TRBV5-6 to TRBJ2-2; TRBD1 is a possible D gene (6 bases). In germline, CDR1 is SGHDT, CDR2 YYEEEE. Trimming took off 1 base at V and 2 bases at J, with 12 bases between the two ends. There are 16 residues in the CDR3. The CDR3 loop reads CASSLNGGHNTGELFF. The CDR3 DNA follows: TGTGCCAGCAGCTTGAATGGGGGCCATAACACCGGGGAGCTGTTTTTT.

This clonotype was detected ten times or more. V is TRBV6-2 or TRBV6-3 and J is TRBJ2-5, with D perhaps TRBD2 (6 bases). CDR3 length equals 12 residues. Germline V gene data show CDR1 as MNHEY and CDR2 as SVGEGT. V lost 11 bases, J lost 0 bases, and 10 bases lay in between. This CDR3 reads CAGGEYQETQYF. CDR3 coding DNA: TGTGCCGGAGGGGAGTACCAAGAGACCCAGTACTTC.

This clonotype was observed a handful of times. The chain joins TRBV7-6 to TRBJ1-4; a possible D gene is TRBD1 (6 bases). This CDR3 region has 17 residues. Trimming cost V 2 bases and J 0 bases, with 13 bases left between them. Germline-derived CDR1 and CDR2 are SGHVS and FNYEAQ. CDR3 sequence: CASSLRTATATNEKLFF. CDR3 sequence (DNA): TGTGCCAGCAGCTTACGGACAGCGACTGCAACTAATGAAAAACTGTTTTTT. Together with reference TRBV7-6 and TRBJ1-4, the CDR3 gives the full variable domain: GAGVSQSPRYKVTKRGQDVALRCDPISGHVSLYWYRQALGQGPEFLTYFNYEAQQDKSGLPNDRFSAERPEGSISTLTIQRTEQRDSAMYRCASSLRTATATNEKLFFGSGTQLSVL.

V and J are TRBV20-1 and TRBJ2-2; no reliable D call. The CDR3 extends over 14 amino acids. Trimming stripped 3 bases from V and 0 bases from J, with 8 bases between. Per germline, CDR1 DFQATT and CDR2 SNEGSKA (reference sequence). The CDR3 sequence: CSASKIANTGELFF. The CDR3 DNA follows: TGCAGTGCTAGTAAAATCGCGAACACCGGGGAGCTGTTTTTT.

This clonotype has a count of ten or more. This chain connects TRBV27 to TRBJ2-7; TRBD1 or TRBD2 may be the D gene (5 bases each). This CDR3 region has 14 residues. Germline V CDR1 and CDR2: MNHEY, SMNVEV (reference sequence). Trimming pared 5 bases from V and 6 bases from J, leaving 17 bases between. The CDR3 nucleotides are TGTGCCAGCAGTCCCTACAGGTATCGGGGCGAGCAGTACTTC. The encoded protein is CASSPYRYRGEQYF.

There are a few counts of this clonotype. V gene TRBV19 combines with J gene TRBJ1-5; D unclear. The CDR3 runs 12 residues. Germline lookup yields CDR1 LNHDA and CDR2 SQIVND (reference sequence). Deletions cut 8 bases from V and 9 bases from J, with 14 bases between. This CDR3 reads CASCHSPGPQHF. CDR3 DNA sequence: TGTGCCAGTTGCCATTCCCCAGGGCCCCAGCATTTT.

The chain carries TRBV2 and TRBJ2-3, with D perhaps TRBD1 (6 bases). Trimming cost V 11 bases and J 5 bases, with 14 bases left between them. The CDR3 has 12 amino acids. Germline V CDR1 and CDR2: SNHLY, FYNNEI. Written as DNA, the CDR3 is TGTGCCGGATCAATCAGGGGAGATACGCAGTATTTT. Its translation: CAGSIRGDTQYF.

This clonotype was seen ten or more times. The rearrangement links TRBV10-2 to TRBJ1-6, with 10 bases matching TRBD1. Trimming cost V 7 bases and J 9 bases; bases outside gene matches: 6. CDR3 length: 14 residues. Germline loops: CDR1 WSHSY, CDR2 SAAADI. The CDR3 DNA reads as TGCGCCAGCACCATGACAGGGGGCGGTTCACCCCTCCACTTT. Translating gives CASTMTGGGSPLHF.

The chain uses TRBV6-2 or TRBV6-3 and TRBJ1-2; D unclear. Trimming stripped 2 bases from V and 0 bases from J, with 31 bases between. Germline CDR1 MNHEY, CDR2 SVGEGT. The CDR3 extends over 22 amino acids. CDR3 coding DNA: TGTGCCAGCAGTTACAGGATTCGAGGTGGAGAGTCCGCATCGAGGGCTAACTATGGCTACACCTTC. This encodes CASSYRIRGGESASRANYGYTF.

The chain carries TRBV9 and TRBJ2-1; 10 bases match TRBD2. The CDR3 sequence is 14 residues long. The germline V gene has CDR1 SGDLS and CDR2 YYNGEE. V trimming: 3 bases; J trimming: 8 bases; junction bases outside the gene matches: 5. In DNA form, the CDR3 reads TGTGCCAGCAGCGGATCCGGGACTAGCGATGAGCAGTTCTTC. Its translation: CASSGSGTSDEQFF.

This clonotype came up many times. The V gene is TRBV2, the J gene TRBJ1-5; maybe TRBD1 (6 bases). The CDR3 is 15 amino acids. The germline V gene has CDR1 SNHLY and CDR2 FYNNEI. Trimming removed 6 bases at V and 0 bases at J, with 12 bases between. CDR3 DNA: TGTGCCAGCAGCCTGGGGGCTTTTAGCAATCAGCCCCAGCATTTT. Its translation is CASSLGAFSNQPQHF.

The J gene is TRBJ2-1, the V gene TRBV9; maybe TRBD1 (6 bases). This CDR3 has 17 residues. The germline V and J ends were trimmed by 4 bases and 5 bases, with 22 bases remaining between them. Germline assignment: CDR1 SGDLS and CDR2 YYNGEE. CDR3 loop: CASSSRSGTLRNNEQFF. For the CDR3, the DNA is TGTGCCAGCAGCTCCAGAAGTGGGACATTAAGGAACAATGAGCAGTTCTTC.

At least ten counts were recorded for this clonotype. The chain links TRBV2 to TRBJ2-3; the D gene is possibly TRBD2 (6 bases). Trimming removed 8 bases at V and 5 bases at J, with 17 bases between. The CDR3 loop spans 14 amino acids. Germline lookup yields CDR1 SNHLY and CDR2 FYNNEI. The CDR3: CASPPGTAGDTQYF. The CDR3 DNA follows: TGTGCCAGCCCTCCGGGCACAGCGGGAGATACGCAGTATTTT.

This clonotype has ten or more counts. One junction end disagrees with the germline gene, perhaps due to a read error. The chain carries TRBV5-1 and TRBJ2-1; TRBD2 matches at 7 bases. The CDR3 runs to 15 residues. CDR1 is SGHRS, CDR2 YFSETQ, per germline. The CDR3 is CASSFSGTSYNEQFF. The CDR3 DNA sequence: TGTGCCAGCAGTTTCAGCGGGACTTCCTACAATGAGCAGTTCTTC.

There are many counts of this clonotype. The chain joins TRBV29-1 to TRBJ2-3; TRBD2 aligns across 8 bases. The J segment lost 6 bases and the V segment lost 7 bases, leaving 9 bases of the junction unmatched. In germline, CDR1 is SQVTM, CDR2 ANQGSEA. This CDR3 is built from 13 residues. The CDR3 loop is CSAFGRGRDTQYF. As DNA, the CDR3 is TGCAGCGCCTTCGGGAGGGGAAGGGATACGCAGTATTTT.

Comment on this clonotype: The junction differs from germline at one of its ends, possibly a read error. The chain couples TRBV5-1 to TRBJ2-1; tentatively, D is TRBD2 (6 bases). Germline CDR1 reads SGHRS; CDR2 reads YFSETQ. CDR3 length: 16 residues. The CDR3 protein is CASSLGGATVFNEQFF. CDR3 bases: TGCGCTAGCAGCTTGGGCGGGGCGACCGTGTTCAATGAGCAGTTCTTC. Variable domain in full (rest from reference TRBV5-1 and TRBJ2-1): KAGVTQTPRYLIKTRGQQVTLSCSPISGHRSVSWYQQTPGQGLQFLFEYFSETQRNKGNFPGRFSGRQFSNSRSEMNVSTLELGDSALYLCASSLGGATVFNEQFFGPGTRLTVL.

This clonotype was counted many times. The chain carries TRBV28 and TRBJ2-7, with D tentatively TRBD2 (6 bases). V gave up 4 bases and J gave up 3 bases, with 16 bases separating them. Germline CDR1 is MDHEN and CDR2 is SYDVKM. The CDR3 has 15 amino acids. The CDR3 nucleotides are TGTGCCAGCAGTTCCCATAGCGGCCCAAGCTACGAGCAGTACTTC. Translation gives CASSSHSGPSYEQYF.

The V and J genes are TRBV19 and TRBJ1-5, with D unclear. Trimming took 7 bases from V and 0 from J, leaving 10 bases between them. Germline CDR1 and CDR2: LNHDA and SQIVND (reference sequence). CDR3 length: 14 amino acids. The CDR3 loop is CASKKDGSNQPQHF. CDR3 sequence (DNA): TGTGCCAGTAAGAAGGACGGTAGCAATCAGCCCCAGCATTTT.

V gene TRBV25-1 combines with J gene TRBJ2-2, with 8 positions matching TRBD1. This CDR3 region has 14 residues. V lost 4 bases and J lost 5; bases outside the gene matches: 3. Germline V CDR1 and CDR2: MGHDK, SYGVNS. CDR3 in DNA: TGTGCCAGCAGTGCCCGGACAGGGACCGGGGAGCTGTTTTTT. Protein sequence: CASSARTGTGELFF. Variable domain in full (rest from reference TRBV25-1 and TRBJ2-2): EADIYQTPRYLVIGTGKKITLECSQTMGHDKMYWYQQDPGMELHLIHYSYGVNSTEKGDLSSESTVSRIRTEHFPLTLESARPSHTSQYLCASSARTGTGELFFGEGSRLTVL.

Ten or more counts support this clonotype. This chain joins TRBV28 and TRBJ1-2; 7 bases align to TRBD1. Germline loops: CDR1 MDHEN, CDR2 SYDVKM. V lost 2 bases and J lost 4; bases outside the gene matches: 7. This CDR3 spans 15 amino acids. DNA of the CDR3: TGTGCCAGCAGTTTAAAGGGCAGGGGGACCTATGGCTACACCTTC. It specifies CASSLKGRGTYGYTF.

The CDR3: CASSPGLASGQNEQFF. The CDR3 nucleotides are TGTGCCAGCAGCCCTGGGCTGGCTAGCGGGCAAAATGAGCAGTTCTTC. V usage is TRBV7-6 and J usage is TRBJ2-1; 8 nucleotides match TRBD2. The CDR3 totals 16 residues. Germline CDR1 reads SGHVS; CDR2 reads FNYEAQ. J was trimmed by 7 bases and V by 5 bases; bases with no gene match: 13.

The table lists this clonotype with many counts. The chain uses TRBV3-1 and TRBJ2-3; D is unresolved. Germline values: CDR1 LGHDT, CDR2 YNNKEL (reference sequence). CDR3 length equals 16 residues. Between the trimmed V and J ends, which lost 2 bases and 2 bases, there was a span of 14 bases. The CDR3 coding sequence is TGTGCCAGCAGCCAACTTCGGACGGAGATCACAGATACGCAGTATTTT. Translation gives CASSQLRTEITDTQYF.

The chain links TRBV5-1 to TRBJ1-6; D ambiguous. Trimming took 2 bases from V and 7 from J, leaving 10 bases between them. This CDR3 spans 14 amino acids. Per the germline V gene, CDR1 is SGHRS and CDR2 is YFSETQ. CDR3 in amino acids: CASSFSLPNSPLHF. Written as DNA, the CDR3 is TGCGCCAGCAGCTTTTCACTGCCGAATTCACCCCTCCACTTT. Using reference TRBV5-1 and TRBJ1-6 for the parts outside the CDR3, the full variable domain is KAGVTQTPRYLIKTRGQQVTLSCSPISGHRSVSWYQQTPGQGLQFLFEYFSETQRNKGNFPGRFSGRQFSNSRSEMNVSTLELGDSALYLCASSFSLPNSPLHFGNGTRLTVT.

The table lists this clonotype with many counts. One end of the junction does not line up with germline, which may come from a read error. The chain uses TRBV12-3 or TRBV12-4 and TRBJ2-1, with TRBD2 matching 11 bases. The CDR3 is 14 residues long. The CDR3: CASSIAGGGRVQFF. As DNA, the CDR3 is TGTGCCAGCAGTATAGCGGGAGGGGGACGAGTGCAGTTCTTC.

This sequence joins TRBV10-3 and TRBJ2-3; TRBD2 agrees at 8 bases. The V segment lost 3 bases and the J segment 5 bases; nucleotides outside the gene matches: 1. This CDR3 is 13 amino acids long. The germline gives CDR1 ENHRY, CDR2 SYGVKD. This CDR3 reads CAISDLAGDTQYF. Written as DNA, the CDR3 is TGTGCCATCAGTGATCTAGCGGGAGATACGCAGTATTTT.

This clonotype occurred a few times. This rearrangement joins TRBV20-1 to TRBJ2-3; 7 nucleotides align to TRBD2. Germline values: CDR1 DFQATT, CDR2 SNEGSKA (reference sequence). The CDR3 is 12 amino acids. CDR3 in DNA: TGCAGAGGTGCGGGAGGCACAGATACGCAGTATTTT. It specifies CRGAGGTDTQYF.

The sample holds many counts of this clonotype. The CDR3 sequence is CASRSLAGGSYEQYF. CDR3 bases: TGTGCCAGCAGATCACTAGCGGGGGGATCCTACGAGCAGTACTTC. The V and J genes are TRBV28 and TRBJ2-7; TRBD2 matches at 12 bases. V shed 6 bases, J shed 1 base, and the junction held 4 bases outside the gene matches. The CDR3 sequence is 15 residues long. Germline V gives CDR1 MDHEN, CDR2 SYDVKM. Combining the CDR3 with reference TRBV28 and TRBJ2-7 gives the whole variable domain DVKVTQSSRYLVKRTGEKVFLECVQDMDHENMFWYRQDPGLGLRLIYFSYDVKMKEKGDIPEGYSVSREKKERFSLILESASTNQTSMYLCASRSLAGGSYEQYFGPGTRLTVT.

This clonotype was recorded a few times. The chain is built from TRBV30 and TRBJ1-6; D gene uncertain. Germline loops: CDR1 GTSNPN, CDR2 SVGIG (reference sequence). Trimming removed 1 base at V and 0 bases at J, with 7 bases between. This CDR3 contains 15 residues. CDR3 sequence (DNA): TGTGCCTGGAGTGCGGGTAGCTCCTATAATTCACCCCTCCACTTT. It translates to CAWSAGSSYNSPLHF.

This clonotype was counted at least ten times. In nucleotides, the CDR3 is TGCGCCAGCAGCTTGGGCACGGGCAGGGAGGCTTCCACAGATACGCAGTATTTT. This gives the protein CASSLGTGREASTDTQYF. The chain combines TRBV5-1 with TRBJ2-3; a weak D match, TRBD2 (6 bases). This CDR3 has 18 amino acids. The V end lost 0 bases, the J end lost 2 bases, and 19 bases lay between the germline ends. In germline, CDR1 is SGHRS, CDR2 YFSETQ. Full variable domain (rest looked up from reference TRBV5-1 and TRBJ2-3): KAGVTQTPRYLIKTRGQQVTLSCSPISGHRSVSWYQQTPGQGLQFLFEYFSETQRNKGNFPGRFSGRQFSNSRSEMNVSTLELGDSALYLCASSLGTGREASTDTQYFGPGTRLTVL.

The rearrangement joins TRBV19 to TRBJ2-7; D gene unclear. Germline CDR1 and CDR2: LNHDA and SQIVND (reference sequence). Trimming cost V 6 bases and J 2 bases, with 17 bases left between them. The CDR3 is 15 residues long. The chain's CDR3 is CASSDPAAITYEQYF. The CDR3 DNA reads TGTGCCAGTAGCGACCCGGCAGCCATAACCTACGAGCAGTACTTC.